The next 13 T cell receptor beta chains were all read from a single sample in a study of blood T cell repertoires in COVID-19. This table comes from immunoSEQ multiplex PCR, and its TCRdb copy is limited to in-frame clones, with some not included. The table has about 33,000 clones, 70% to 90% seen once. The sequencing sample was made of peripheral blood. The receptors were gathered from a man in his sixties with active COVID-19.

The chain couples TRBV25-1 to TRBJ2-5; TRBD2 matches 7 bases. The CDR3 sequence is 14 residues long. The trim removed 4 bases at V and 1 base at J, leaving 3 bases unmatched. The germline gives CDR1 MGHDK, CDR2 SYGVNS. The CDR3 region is CASSVQRGQETQYF. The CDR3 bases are TGTGCCAGCAGTGTCCAGCGGGGCCAAGAGACCCAGTACTTC. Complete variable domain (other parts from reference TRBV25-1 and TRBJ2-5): EADIYQTPRYLVIGTGKKITLECSQTMGHDKMYWYQQDPGMELHLIHYSYGVNSTEKGDLSSESTVSRIRTEHFPLTLESARPSHTSQYLCASSVQRGQETQYFGPGTRLLVL.

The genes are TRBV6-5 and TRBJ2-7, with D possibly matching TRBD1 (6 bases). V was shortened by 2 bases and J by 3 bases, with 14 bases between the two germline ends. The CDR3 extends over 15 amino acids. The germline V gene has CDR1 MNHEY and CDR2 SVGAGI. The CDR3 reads CASSYLLGASYEQYF. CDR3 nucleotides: TGTGCCAGCAGTTACCTTCTGGGGGCCAGCTACGAGCAGTACTTC.

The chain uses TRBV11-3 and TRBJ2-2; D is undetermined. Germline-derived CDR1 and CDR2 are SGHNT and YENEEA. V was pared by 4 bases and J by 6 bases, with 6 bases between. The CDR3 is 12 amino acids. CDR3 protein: CASSSLSGELFF. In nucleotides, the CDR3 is TGTGCCAGCAGCTCCTTATCCGGGGAGCTGTTTTTT.

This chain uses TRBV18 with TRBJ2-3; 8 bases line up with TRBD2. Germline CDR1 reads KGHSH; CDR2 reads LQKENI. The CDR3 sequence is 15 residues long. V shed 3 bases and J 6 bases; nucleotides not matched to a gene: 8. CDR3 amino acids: CASSPAGTRGDTQYF. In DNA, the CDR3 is TGTGCCAGCTCACCGGCCGGGACTAGAGGGGATACGCAGTATTTT.

CDR3 region: CASSLGSGGVTYEQYF. CDR3 nucleotide sequence: TGTGCCAGCAGCTTAGGTTCTGGGGGGGTAACCTACGAGCAGTACTTC. The V call is TRBV11-2, the J call TRBJ2-7; 7 bases map to TRBD2. The trim removed 1 base at V and 2 bases at J, leaving 8 bases unmatched. Germline-derived CDR1 and CDR2 are SGHAT and FQNNGV. The CDR3 runs to 16 residues.

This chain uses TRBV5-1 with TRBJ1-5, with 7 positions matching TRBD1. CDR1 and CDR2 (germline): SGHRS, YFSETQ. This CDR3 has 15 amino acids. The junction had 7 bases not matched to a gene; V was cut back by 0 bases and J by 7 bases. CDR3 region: CASSLDTTGKQPQHF. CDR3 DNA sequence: TGCGCCAGCAGCTTGGATACGACAGGGAAGCAGCCCCAGCATTTT.

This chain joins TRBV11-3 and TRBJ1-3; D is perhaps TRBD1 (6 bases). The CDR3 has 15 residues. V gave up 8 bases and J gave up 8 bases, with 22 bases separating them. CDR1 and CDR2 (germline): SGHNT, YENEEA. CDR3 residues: CASLLPGGGIDTIYF. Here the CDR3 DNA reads TGTGCCAGCCTTCTTCCAGGCGGGGGCATAGACACCATATATTTT.

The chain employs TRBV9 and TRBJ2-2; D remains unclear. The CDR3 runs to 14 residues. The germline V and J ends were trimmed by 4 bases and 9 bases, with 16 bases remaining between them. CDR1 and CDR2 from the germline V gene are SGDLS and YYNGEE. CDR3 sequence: CASSPDSVGRELFF. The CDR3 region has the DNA TGTGCCAGCAGCCCTGACTCCGTTGGCAGGGAGCTGTTTTTT.

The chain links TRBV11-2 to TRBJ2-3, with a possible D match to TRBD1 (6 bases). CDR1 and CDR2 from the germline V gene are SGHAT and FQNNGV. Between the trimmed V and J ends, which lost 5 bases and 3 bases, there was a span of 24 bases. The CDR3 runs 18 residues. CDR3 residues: CASSPRGPPGRLTDTQYF. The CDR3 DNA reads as TGTGCCAGCAGCCCCAGGGGACCGCCGGGTCGGTTAACAGATACGCAGTATTTT.

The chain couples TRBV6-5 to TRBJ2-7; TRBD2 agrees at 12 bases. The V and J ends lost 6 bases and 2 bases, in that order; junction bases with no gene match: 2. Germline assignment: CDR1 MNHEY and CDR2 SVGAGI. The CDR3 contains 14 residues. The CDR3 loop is CASRRTSGTYEQYF. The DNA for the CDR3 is TGTGCCAGCAGACGGACTAGCGGGACCTACGAGCAGTACTTC.

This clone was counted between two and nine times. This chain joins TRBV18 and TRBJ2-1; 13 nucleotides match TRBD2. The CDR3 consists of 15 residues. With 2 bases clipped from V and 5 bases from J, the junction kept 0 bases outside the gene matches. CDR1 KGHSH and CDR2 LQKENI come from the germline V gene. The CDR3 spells CASSPGLAGDNEQFF. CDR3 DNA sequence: TGTGCCAGCTCACCAGGACTAGCGGGAGACAATGAGCAGTTCTTC.

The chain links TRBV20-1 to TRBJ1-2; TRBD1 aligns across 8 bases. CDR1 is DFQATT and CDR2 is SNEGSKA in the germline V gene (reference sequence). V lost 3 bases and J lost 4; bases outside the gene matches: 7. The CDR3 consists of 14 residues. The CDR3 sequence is CSASPTGVSYGYTF. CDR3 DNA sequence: TGCAGTGCTAGTCCGACAGGGGTGAGCTATGGCTACACCTTC.

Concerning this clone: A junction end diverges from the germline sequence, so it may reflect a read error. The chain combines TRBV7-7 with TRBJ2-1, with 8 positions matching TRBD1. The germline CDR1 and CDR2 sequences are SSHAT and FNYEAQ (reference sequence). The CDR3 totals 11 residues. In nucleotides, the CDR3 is TGTGCTAGCAGCACAGGGGGTGAGCAGTTCTTC. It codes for CASSTGGEQFF.